Listed here are 31 T cell receptor beta chains from one sample, sequenced in a study of vaccination effects on CD4 cells after COVID-19. Upon completion of approximately ten days in culture, CD4+ T cells were isolated. Sequencing used immunoSEQ multiplex PCR; TCRdb keeps in-frame clones, though not all of them. The sample has under 40,000 clones, roughly 70% seen once. Their antigen targets remain unknown. The input for sequencing was CD4+ T cells from PBMCs cultured without peptide, taken before COVID-19 vaccination. Every receptor here comes from a human donor who received a COVID-19 vaccine.

The chain combines TRBV24-1 with TRBJ2-7, with 8 bases fitting TRBD1. CDR3 length equals 18 residues. CDR1 is KGHDR and CDR2 is SFDVKD in the germline V gene. V lost 4 bases and J lost 2; bases outside the gene matches: 15. For the CDR3, the DNA is TGTGCCACCAGTGACGACAACCTAAGGACAGGGACCACCTACGAGCAGTACTTC. It codes for CATSDDNLRTGTTYEQYF.

The rearrangement joins TRBV5-1 to TRBJ2-1; 7 bases agree with TRBD2. V lost 0 bases, J lost 3 bases, and 3 bases stayed unmatched. Germline CDR1 and CDR2: SGHRS and YFSETQ. The CDR3 has 15 amino acids. The chain's CDR3 is CASSLVPSGYNEQFF. CDR3 in DNA: TGCGCCAGCAGCTTGGTTCCTAGCGGCTACAATGAGCAGTTCTTC.

The J gene is TRBJ1-2, the V gene TRBV19, with 9 bases matching TRBD1. The CDR3 sequence is 15 residues long. Germline V gene sequence: CDR1 LNHDA, CDR2 SQIVND (reference sequence). Germline trimming cut 6 bases from V and 3 bases from J; bases unmatched to any gene: 8. The CDR3 DNA is TGTGCCAGTAGCACTCCGGACAGGGGAGACTATGGCTACACCTTC. It encodes CASSTPDRGDYGYTF.

This chain links TRBV6-5 with TRBJ2-5; 11 bases map to TRBD2. Germline CDR1 MNHEY, CDR2 SVGAGI. The trim removed 6 bases at V and 5 bases at J, leaving 8 bases unmatched. The CDR3 extends over 15 amino acids. CDR3 sequence: CASSVVAGGQETQYF. CDR3 nucleotide sequence: TGTGCCAGCAGCGTAGTAGCGGGGGGGCAGGAGACCCAGTACTTC.

The CDR3 protein is CASSPSSYEQYF. For the CDR3, the DNA is TGTGCCAGCTCCCCAAGCTCCTACGAGCAGTACTTC. The chain is built from TRBV18 and TRBJ2-7; unclear D gene. Trimming shortened V by 6 bases and J by 0 bases, and 6 bases separated the two germline ends. The CDR3 sequence is 12 residues long. CDR1 is KGHSH and CDR2 is LQKENI in the germline V gene. Variable domain in full (rest from reference TRBV18 and TRBJ2-7): NAGVMQNPRHLVRRRGQEARLRCSPMKGHSHVYWYRQLPEEGLKFMVYLQKENIIDESGMPKERFSAEFPKEGPSILRIQQVVRGDSAAYFCASSPSSYEQYFGPGTRLTVT.

The CDR3 DNA reads TGCAGCGTCCAAGGGGCGGGGAGCTCCTACAATGAGCAGTTCTTC. It is translated as CSVQGAGSSYNEQFF. This chain uses TRBV29-1 with TRBJ2-1; a weak D match, TRBD2 (6 bases). V lost 6 bases to trimming and J lost 0 bases, with 15 bases between them. Per the germline V gene, CDR1 is SQVTM and CDR2 is ANQGSEA. This CDR3 comprises 15 residues.

This chain connects TRBV19 to TRBJ2-7, with 9 nucleotides matching TRBD1. Unmatched junction bases numbered 10, after V lost 9 bases and J lost 4 bases. CDR1 LNHDA and CDR2 SQIVND come from the germline V gene (reference sequence). CDR3 size: 14 residues. The CDR3 loop is CASSRDRELYEQYF. The DNA for the CDR3 is TGTGCCAGCAGCCGGGACAGGGAGTTGTACGAGCAGTACTTC.

This clone occurred a few times. The chain recombines TRBV6-6 with TRBJ2-7; 8 positions match TRBD1. CDR1 is MNHNY and CDR2 is SVGAGI in the germline V gene (reference sequence). V lost 2 bases to trimming and J lost 4 bases; unmatched junction nucleotides: 4. The length of the CDR3 is 14 residues. The CDR3 loop is CASSYPGQAYEQYF. The DNA of the CDR3 is TGTGCCAGCAGTTACCCGGGACAGGCATACGAGCAGTACTTC.

The chain employs TRBV11-2 and TRBJ2-5; D possibly uses TRBD1 or TRBD2 (6 bases each). V was clipped by 0 bases and J by 2 bases, with 10 bases between them. CDR1 and CDR2 (germline): SGHAT, FQNNGV. This CDR3 spans 15 amino acids. The CDR3 coding sequence is TGTGCCAGCAGCTTAGATTGGGGGGCGCAAGAGACCCAGTACTTC. It yields the protein CASSLDWGAQETQYF.

V and J are TRBV5-1 and TRBJ2-3; 9 bases are shared with TRBD2. The CDR3 loop spans 14 amino acids. Germline V gives CDR1 SGHRS, CDR2 YFSETQ. Germline trimming cut 0 bases from V and 11 bases from J; bases unmatched to any gene: 7. CDR3 sequence (DNA): TGCGCCAGCAGCTTGGAAGCGGGGGGAATGGTGCAGTATTTT. Protein: CASSLEAGGMVQYF.

The J gene is TRBJ2-2, the V gene TRBV5-1, with D perhaps TRBD2 (5 bases). Germline V gives CDR1 SGHRS, CDR2 YFSETQ. V dropped 4 bases and J dropped 6 bases, with 13 bases sitting between them. The CDR3 sequence is 14 residues long. DNA for the CDR3: TGCGCCAGCAGCCCGCGGAACGGGGCCGGGGAGCTGTTTTTT. It codes for CASSPRNGAGELFF.

The chain uses TRBV6-5 and TRBJ2-7; D possibly corresponds to TRBD2 (7 bases). The CDR3 covers 15 residues. Trimming left V 0 bases short and J 5 bases short, with 14 bases between. Germline-derived CDR1 and CDR2 are MNHEY and SVGAGI. In DNA form, the CDR3 reads TGTGCCAGCAGTTACTCCGGGGGGCGCGGGCACGAGCAGTACTTC. Translated: CASSYSGGRGHEQYF.

Only a few counts were recorded for this clone. The chain uses TRBV9 and TRBJ1-5; D unclear. The germline V gene has CDR1 SGDLS and CDR2 YYNGEE. The CDR3 has 15 amino acids. Trimming stripped 0 bases from V and 0 bases from J, with 7 bases between. CDR3 amino acids: CASSVGSVSNQPQHF. DNA for the CDR3: TGTGCCAGCAGCGTAGGGTCCGTTAGCAATCAGCCCCAGCATTTT. The variable domain in full, completed from reference TRBV9 and TRBJ1-5, reads DSGVTQTPKHLITATGQRVTLRCSPRSGDLSVYWYQQSLDQGLQFLIQYYNGEERAKGNILERFSAQQFPDLHSELNLSSLELGDSALYFCASSVGSVSNQPQHFGDGTRLSIL.

The chain couples TRBV4-1 to TRBJ2-7; 7 nucleotides match TRBD2. The CDR3 is 15 amino acids. Germline V gene sequence: CDR1 MGHRA, CDR2 YSYEKL. The trim removed 4 bases at V and 3 bases at J, leaving 9 bases unmatched. The CDR3 spells CASSPRLAGIYEQYF. DNA of the CDR3: TGCGCCAGCAGCCCCCGACTAGCAGGGATCTACGAGCAGTACTTC.

The chain employs TRBV6-5 and TRBJ2-4; D is perhaps TRBD2 (5 bases). Germline lookup yields CDR1 MNHEY and CDR2 SVGAGI. The CDR3 extends over 14 amino acids. The germline V and J ends were trimmed by 8 bases and 0 bases, with 11 bases remaining between them. The CDR3 spells CASEGSLAKNIQYF. For the CDR3, the DNA is TGTGCCAGCGAGGGCTCACTAGCCAAAAACATTCAGTACTTC.

On this clone: Additional DNA sequences in this sample encode the identical CDR3. As DNA, the CDR3 is TGTGCCAGCAGCTTAGACAGGGGAGGCAATCAGCCCCAGCATTTT. Translating it yields CASSLDRGGNQPQHF. This chain connects TRBV11-2 to TRBJ1-5; D possibly corresponds to TRBD1 (6 bases). The CDR3 length is 15 residues. Germline V gene data show CDR1 as SGHAT and CDR2 as FQNNGV. Deletions cut 0 bases from V and 2 bases from J, with 8 bases between.

The chain recombines TRBV7-9 with TRBJ2-7; possible D gene TRBD2, 6 bases. V was trimmed by 5 bases and J by 5 bases, leaving 16 bases between them. Germline V lookup: CDR1 SEHNR, CDR2 FQNEAQ (reference sequence). CDR3 length: 14 amino acids. CDR3 amino acids: CASSLTSSTDEQYF. The CDR3 DNA reads as TGTGCCAGCAGCCTGACTAGTTCGACGGACGAGCAGTACTTC.

In its sample, this clone was seen a few times. The chain couples TRBV19 to TRBJ1-5; TRBD1 matches 8 bases. V shed 2 bases, J shed 5 bases, and the junction held 8 bases outside the gene matches. CDR3 size: 16 residues. The germline gives CDR1 LNHDA, CDR2 SQIVND (reference sequence). In nucleotides, the CDR3 is TGTGCCAGTAGTATAAATCTGGGACAGGAACATCAGCCCCAGCATTTT. Its protein product is CASSINLGQEHQPQHF.

This clone has a handful of counts. The chain joins TRBV19 to TRBJ2-5, with 8 nucleotides matching TRBD1. The J segment lost 0 bases and the V segment lost 3 bases, leaving 3 bases of the junction unmatched. This CDR3 region has 15 residues. Germline CDR1 LNHDA, CDR2 SQIVND (reference sequence). The CDR3 sequence: CASSIRRGHQETQYF. The DNA of the CDR3 is TGTGCCAGTAGTATCCGCAGGGGGCACCAAGAGACCCAGTACTTC.

CDR3 DNA: TGTGCCAGCTCAGCAGAGTTGGGGCGGTCGACTGAAGCTTTCTTT. Residues: CASSAELGRSTEAFF. The chain has TRBV18 and TRBJ1-1, with D possibly matching TRBD1 (5 bases). Trimming left V 5 bases short and J 5 bases short, with 18 bases between. This CDR3 region has 15 residues. CDR1 KGHSH and CDR2 LQKENI come from the germline V gene.

This chain's CDR3 is CASSFMDNSPLHF. DNA for the CDR3: TGTGCCAGCAGCTTCATGGATAATTCACCCCTCCACTTT. The rearrangement joins TRBV7-9 to TRBJ1-6; D unresolved. V lost 3 bases and J lost 5, with 5 bases in between. CDR3 length equals 13 residues. Germline CDR1 SEHNR, CDR2 FQNEAQ (reference sequence).

The chain carries TRBV10-3 and TRBJ1-2; 8 bases align to TRBD1. The ends lost 4 bases at V and 0 bases at J; junction bases unmatched: 4. This CDR3 has 15 residues. Looked up from germline, CDR1 is ENHRY and CDR2 is SYGVKD. CDR3 nucleotides: TGTGCCATCAGTGTCCGGGACAGGACTAACTATGGCTACACCTTC. The encoded protein is CAISVRDRTNYGYTF.

This rearrangement joins TRBV30 to TRBJ1-5; D is uncertain. CDR3 length: 15 amino acids. Germline CDR1 reads GTSNPN; CDR2 reads SVGIG (reference sequence). Deletions cut 0 bases from V and 6 bases from J, with 15 bases between. CDR3 DNA sequence: TGTGCCTGGAGTGTATTTTTTGGTTTGGGTCAGCCCCAGCATTTT. Translated, it gives CAWSVFFGLGQPQHF.

This chain uses TRBV2 with TRBJ2-3; D not resolved. In germline, CDR1 is SNHLY, CDR2 FYNNEI. Trimming shortened V by 7 bases and J by 1 base, and 15 bases separated the two germline ends. The CDR3 has 15 amino acids. CDR3 nucleotides: TGTGCCAGCATATCTATGGGCTCAGGCACAGATACGCAGTATTTT. Protein: CASISMGSGTDTQYF.

V usage is TRBV7-9 and J usage is TRBJ1-4; unclear D gene. V dropped 5 bases and J dropped 3 bases, with 10 bases sitting between them. Germline V CDR1 and CDR2: SEHNR, FQNEAQ (reference sequence). The CDR3 runs 14 residues. CDR3 in amino acids: CASSLPYANEKLFF. Here the CDR3 DNA reads TGTGCCAGCAGCCTCCCCTACGCTAATGAAAAACTGTTTTTT.

The V gene is TRBV3-1 (or the pseudogene TRBV3-2), the J gene TRBJ1-4; a weak D match, TRBD1 (5 bases). The CDR3 extends over 13 amino acids. Germline CDR1 reads LGHDT; CDR2 reads YNNKEL (reference sequence). The V and J ends lost 6 bases and 8 bases respectively, with 13 bases between them. CDR3 nucleotide sequence: TGTGCCAGCAGACCTGGGACGGAGGAAAAACTGTTTTTT. This sequence encodes CASRPGTEEKLFF.

CDR3 in amino acids: CASSDDPIGYTF. Here the CDR3 DNA reads TGTGCCAGCAGTGACGATCCAATTGGCTACACCTTC. The chain has TRBV6-1 and TRBJ1-2; D remains ambiguous. This CDR3 comprises 12 residues. Trimming took 3 bases from V and 7 from J, leaving 9 bases between them. Germline V gene data show CDR1 as MNHNS and CDR2 as SASEGT.

This rearrangement joins TRBV11-2 to TRBJ2-7; TRBD1 matches at 8 bases. CDR3 size: 16 residues. J was trimmed by 5 bases and V by 5 bases; bases with no gene match: 14. Germline V gene sequence: CDR1 SGHAT, CDR2 FQNNGV. This CDR3 is CASSHPDWTGQNEQYF. CDR3 in DNA: TGTGCCAGCAGCCACCCCGACTGGACAGGGCAGAACGAGCAGTACTTC. Looking up the rest from reference TRBV11-2 and TRBJ2-7 gives the full variable domain: EAGVAQSPRYKIIEKRQSVAFWCNPISGHATLYWYQQILGQGPKLLIQFQNNGVVDDSQLPKDRFSAERLKGVDSTLKIQPAKLEDSAVYLCASSHPDWTGQNEQYFGPGTRLTVT.

The V gene is TRBV11-1, the J gene TRBJ1-1; D remains unclear. The germline V gene has CDR1 SGHAT and CDR2 FQDESV (reference sequence). Trimming stripped 3 bases from V and 2 bases from J, with 7 bases between. The CDR3 loop spans 13 amino acids. The CDR3 region has the DNA TGTGCCAGCAGCTTCGGTCTTAACACTGAAGCTTTCTTT. Encoded protein: CASSFGLNTEAFF.

V and J are TRBV3-1 (or the pseudogene TRBV3-2) and TRBJ2-5; 8 bases are shared with TRBD1. J was trimmed by 5 bases and V by 5 bases; bases with no gene match: 7. The CDR3 is 14 amino acids. Germline V gene lookup returns CDR1 LGHDT and CDR2 YNNKEL (reference sequence). This chain's CDR3 is CASSDGQGGETQYF. The CDR3 DNA reads as TGTGCCAGCAGCGACGGACAGGGCGGGGAGACCCAGTACTTC.

The V and J genes are TRBV12-3 or TRBV12-4 and TRBJ2-1; D is possibly TRBD1 (5 bases). This CDR3 has 12 amino acids. Trimming shortened V by 6 bases and J by 7 bases, and 10 bases separated the two germline ends. The CDR3: CASSPDRNEQFF. The CDR3 DNA sequence: TGTGCCAGCAGCCCCGACAGAAATGAGCAGTTCTTC.